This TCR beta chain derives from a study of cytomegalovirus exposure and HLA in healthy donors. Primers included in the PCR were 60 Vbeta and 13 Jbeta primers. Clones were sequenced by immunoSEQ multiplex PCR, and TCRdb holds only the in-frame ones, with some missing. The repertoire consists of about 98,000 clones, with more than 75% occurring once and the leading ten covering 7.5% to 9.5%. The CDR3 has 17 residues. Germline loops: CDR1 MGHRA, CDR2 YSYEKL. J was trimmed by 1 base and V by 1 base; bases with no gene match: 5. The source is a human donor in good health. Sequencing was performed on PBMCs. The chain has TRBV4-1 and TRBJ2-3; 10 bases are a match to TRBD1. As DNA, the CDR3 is TGCGCCAGCAGCCAAGCCACCGGGACAGGGGGCACAGATACGCAGTATTTT. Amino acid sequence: CASSQATGTGGTDTQYF.